The clone carrying this TCR beta chain was observed a few times. The antigen remains unidentified. The data belong to a study of blood T cells in healthy people across ages. Overall study results and limits: The unknown donor CMV status may have confounded expanded clonotype changes.

Trimming took 5 bases from V and 1 from J, leaving 8 bases between them. CDR1 and CDR2 (germline): MNHEY, SMNVEV (reference sequence). CDR3 length: 13 amino acids. A second roughly 6 to 12 cycle PCR used barcoded and J-beta primers. Every sample returned 2.5 million or more CDR3-containing paired-end reads. TCRdb passed the 5' RACE reads through MiXCR, listing each CDR3 protein once. Of roughly 790,000 distinct CDR3 sequences listed, roughly 41% are singletons. V usage is TRBV27 and J usage is TRBJ2-5; no reliable D call. Sequenced: blood. The sequence was obtained from a woman aged 55 to 70 in good health. As DNA, the CDR3 is TGTGCCAGCAGTCATTTAGCCCAAGAGACCCAGTACTTC. It translates to CASSHLAQETQYF.